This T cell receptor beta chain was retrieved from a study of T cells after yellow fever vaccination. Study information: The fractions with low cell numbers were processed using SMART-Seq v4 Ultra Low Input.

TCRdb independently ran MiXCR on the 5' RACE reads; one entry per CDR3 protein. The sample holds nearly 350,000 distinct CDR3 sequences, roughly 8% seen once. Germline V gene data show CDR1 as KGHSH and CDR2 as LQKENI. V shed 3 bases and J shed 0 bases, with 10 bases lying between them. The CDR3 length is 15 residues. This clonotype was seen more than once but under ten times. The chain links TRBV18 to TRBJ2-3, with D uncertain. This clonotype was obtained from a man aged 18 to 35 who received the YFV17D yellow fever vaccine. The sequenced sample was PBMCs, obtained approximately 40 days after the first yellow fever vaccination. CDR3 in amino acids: CASSPYGSSTDTQYF. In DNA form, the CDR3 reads TGTGCCAGCTCACCGTACGGTTCTAGCACAGATACGCAGTATTTT.